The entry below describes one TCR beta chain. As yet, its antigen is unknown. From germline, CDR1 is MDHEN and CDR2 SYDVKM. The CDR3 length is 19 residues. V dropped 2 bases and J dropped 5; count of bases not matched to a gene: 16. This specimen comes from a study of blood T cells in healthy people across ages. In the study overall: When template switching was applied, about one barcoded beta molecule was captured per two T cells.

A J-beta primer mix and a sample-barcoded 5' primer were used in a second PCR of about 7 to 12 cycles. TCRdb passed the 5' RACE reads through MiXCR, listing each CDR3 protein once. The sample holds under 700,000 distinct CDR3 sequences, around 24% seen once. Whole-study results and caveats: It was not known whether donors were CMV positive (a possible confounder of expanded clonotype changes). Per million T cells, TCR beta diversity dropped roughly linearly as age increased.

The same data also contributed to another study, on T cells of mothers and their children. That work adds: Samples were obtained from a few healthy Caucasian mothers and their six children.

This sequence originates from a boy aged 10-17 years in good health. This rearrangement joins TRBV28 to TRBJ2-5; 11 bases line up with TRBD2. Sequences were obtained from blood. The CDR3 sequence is CASSLLRLAGMGMSETQYF. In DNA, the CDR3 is TGTGCCAGCAGTTTACTTCGACTAGCGGGAATGGGTATGTCGGAGACCCAGTACTTC.